This T cell receptor beta chain was identified during a study of blood T cell repertoires in COVID-19. Here immunoSEQ multiplex PCR was the method, and the copy in TCRdb shows in-frame clones only, minus some. The sample has 100,000 to 150,000 clones, approximately 81% seen once. Trimming cost V 3 bases and J 8 bases; bases outside gene matches: 8. The germline V gene encodes CDR1 SGDLS and CDR2 YYNGEE. The CDR3 runs 15 residues. The sequence was collected from a man in his forties or fifties with active or convalescent COVID-19. The gene calls are TRBV9 and TRBJ1-4, with 9 positions matching TRBD1. Specimen: peripheral blood. The CDR3 DNA sequence: TGTGCCAGCAGCGGATCCAGGACAGGGGAAGAAAAACTGTTTTTT. Its translation: CASSGSRTGEEKLFF.